This T cell receptor (beta chain) is from a study of T cell responses to AZD1222 COVID-19 vaccine. Turning to this clone: Antigen specificity is unknown.

TCRdb's copy holds only in-frame clones and misses some; the assay was immunoSEQ multiplex PCR. The repertoire consists of over 95,000 clones, with 85% to 90% occurring once and the leading ten covering roughly an eighth. Whole-study findings and limits: Donors were largely white British and mainly female; clonal diversity was possibly underestimated.

The sequencing used peripheral blood, collected on day 0 of AZD1222 vaccination. This sequence originates from an adult in good health.

The CDR3 spells CATSALARGIPGNEQYF. CDR3 nucleotides: TGTGCCACCAGTGCTTTAGCGAGAGGAATACCAGGCAACGAGCAGTACTTC. The genes are TRBV24-1 and TRBJ2-7; D may be TRBD2 (5 bases). Germline CDR1 KGHDR, CDR2 SFDVKD. The V and J ends lost 5 bases and 5 bases respectively, with 24 bases between them. The CDR3 contains 17 residues.